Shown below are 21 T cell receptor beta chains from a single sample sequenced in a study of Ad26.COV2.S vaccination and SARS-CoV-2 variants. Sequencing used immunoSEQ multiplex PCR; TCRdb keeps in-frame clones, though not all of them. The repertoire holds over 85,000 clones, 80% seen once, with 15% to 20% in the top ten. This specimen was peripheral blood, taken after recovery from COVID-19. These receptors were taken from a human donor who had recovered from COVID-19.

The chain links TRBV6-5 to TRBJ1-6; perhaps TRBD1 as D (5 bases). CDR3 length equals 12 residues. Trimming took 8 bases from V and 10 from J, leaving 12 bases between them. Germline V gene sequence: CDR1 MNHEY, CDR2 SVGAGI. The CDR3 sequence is CASGQGRSPLHF. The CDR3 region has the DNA TGTGCCAGCGGGCAGGGACGATCACCCCTCCACTTT.

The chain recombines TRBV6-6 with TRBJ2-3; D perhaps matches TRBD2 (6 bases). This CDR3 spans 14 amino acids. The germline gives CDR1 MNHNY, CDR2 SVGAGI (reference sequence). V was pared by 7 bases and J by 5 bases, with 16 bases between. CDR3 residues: CASIPGDWGDTQYF. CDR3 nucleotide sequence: TGTGCCAGCATCCCGGGGGACTGGGGAGATACGCAGTATTTT.

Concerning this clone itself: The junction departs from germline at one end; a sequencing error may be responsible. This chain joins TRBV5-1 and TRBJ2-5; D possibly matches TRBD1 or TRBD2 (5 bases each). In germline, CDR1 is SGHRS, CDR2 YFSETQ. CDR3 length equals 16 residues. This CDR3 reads CASSLNVGTDQQTQYF. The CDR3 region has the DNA TGCGCCAGCAGCTTGAATGTCGGGACGGACCAACAGACCCAGTACTTC.

The CDR3 spells CASSLRLGLAVDTQYF. The CDR3 DNA is TGCGCCAGCAGCTTGAGATTGGGACTAGCGGTAGATACGCAGTATTTT. This rearrangement joins TRBV5-1 to TRBJ2-3; 11 bases are shared with TRBD2. Per the germline V gene, CDR1 is SGHRS and CDR2 is YFSETQ. CDR3 length: 16 residues. J lost 5 bases, V lost 1 base, and 6 bases had no gene match. Full variable domain (remainder filled in from reference TRBV5-1 and TRBJ2-3): KAGVTQTPRYLIKTRGQQVTLSCSPISGHRSVSWYQQTPGQGLQFLFEYFSETQRNKGNFPGRFSGRQFSNSRSEMNVSTLELGDSALYLCASSLRLGLAVDTQYFGPGTRLTVL.

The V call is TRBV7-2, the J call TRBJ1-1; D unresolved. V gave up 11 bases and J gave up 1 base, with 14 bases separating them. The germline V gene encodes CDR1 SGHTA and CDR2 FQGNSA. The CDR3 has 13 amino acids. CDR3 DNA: TGTGCCTCCCTACTGGTGGAGAACACTGAAGCTTTCTTT. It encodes CASLLVENTEAFF.

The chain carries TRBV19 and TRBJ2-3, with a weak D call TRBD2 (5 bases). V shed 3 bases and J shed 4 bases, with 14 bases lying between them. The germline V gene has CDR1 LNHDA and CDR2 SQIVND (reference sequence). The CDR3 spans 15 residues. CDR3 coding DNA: TGTGCCAGTAGTATGTGGCGGGTGGATCCAGATACGCAGTATTTT. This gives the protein CASSMWRVDPDTQYF.

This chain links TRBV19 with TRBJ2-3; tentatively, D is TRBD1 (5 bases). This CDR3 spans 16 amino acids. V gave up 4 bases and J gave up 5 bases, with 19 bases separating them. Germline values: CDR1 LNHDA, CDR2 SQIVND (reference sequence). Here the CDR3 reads CASSTQAGFTGDTQYF. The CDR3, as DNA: TGTGCCAGTAGTACCCAAGCAGGGTTCACGGGAGATACGCAGTATTTT.

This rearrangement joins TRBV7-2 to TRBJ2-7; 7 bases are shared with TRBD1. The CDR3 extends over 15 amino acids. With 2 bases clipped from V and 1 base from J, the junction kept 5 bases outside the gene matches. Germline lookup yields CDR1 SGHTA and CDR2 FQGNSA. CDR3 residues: CASSLNAGGSYEQYF. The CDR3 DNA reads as TGTGCCAGCAGCTTAAACGCAGGGGGATCCTACGAGCAGTACTTC.

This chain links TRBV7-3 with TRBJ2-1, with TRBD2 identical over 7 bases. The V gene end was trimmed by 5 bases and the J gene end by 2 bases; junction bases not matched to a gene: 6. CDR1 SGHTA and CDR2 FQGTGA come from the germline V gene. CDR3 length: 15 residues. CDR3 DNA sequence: TGTGCCAGCAGCCAGCAGCGGGGCCCCTACAATGAGCAGTTCTTC. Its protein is CASSQQRGPYNEQFF.

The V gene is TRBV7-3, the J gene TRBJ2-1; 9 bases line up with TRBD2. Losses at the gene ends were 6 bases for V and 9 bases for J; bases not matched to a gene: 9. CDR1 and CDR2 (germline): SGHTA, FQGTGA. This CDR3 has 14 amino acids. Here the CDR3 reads CASSGGGGAREQFF. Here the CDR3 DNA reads TGTGCCAGCAGTGGGGGCGGGGGGGCACGTGAGCAGTTCTTC.

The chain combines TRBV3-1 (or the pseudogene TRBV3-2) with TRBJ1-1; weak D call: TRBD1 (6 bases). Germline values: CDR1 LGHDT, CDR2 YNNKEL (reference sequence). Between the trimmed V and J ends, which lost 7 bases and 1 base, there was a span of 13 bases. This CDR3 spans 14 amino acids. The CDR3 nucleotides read TGTGCCAGCAAGCTGGGGGGCCCGAACACTGAAGCTTTCTTT. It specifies CASKLGGPNTEAFF.

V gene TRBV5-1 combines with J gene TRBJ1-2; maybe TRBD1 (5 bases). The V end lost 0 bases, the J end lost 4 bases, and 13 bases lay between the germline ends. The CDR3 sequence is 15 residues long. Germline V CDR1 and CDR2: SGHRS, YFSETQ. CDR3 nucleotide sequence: TGCGCCAGCAGCTTGGGGGGCCCCAAGGGCTATGGCTACACCTTC. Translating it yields CASSLGGPKGYGYTF.

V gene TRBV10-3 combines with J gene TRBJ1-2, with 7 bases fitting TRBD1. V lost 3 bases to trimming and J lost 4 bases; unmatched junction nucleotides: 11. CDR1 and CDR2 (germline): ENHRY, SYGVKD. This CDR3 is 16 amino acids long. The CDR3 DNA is TGTGCCATCAGTGAATACGGGACAGCACAAAGCTATGGCTACACCTTC. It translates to CAISEYGTAQSYGYTF.

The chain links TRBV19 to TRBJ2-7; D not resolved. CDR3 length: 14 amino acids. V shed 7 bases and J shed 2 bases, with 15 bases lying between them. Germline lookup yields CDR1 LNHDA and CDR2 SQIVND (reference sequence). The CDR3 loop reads CASTPGRPPYEQYF. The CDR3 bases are TGTGCCAGTACCCCGGGCAGACCCCCCTACGAGCAGTACTTC.

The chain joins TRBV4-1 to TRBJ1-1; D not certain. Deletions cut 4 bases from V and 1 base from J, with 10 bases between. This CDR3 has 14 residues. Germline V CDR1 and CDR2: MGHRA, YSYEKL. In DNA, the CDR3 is TGCGCCAGCAGCCGAGAGCACCGGAACACTGAAGCTTTCTTT. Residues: CASSREHRNTEAFF.

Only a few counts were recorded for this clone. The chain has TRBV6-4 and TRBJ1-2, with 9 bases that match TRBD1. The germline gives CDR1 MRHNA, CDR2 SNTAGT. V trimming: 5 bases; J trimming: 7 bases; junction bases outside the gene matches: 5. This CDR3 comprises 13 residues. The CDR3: CASSPGTGSGYTF. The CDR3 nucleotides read TGTGCCAGCAGTCCCGGGACAGGGAGTGGCTACACCTTC.

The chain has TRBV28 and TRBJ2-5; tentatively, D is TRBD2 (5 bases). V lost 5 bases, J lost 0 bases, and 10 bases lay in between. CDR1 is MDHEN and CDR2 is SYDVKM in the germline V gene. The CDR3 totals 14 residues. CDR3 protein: CASSVTGYQETQYF. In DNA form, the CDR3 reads TGTGCCAGCAGTGTGACGGGGTACCAAGAGACCCAGTACTTC.

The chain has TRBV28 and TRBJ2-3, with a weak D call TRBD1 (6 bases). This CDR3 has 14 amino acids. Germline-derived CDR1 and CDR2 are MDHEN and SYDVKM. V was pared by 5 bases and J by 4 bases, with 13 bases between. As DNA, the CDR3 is TGTGCCAGCAGTCAATACAGGGCGGCAGATACGCAGTATTTT. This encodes CASSQYRAADTQYF.

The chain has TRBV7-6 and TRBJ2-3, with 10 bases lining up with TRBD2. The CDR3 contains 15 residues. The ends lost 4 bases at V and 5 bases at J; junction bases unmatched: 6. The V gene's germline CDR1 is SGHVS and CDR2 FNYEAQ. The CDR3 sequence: CASSSSGGAQDTQYF. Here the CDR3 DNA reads TGTGCCAGCAGCTCCAGCGGGGGGGCCCAAGATACGCAGTATTTT.

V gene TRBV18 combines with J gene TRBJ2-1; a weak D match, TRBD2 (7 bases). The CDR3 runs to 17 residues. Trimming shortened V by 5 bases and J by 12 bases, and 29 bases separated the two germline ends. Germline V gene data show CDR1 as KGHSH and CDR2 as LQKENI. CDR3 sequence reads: CASSTGGGRHTGTTQFF. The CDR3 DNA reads TGTGCCAGCTCAACTGGGGGGGGCAGACATACTGGGACTACGCAGTTCTTC.

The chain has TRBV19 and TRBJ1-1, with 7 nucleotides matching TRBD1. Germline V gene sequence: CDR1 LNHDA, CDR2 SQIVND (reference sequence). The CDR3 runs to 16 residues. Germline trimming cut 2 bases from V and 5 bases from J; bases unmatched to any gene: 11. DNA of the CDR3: TGTGCCAGTAGTATATCTCTCGACAGGGCAGGGACTGAAGCTTTCTTT. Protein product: CASSISLDRAGTEAFF.